These 21 T cell receptor beta chains share one sample of origin, sequenced in a study of pediatric ulcerative colitis. During colonoscopy, one to two rectal pinch biopsies were collected. Repertoires were generated with immunoSEQ multiplex PCR, while TCRdb's copy carries only in-frame clones and drops some. Of tens of thousands of clones listed, about three quarters were seen once; the top ten hold 0.65% to 0.75%. Source material: gut tissue. The source of these receptors is a boy under 18 with moderate ulcerative colitis.

About this clone: Mismatch with germline at one junction end may stem from a read error. This chain links TRBV5-8 with TRBJ2-3; D not certain. CDR1 is SGHTS and CDR2 is YDEGEE in the germline V gene. This CDR3 spans 16 amino acids. The chain's CDR3 is CASSLGFRVGTDTQYF. CDR3 DNA: TGCGCCAGCAGCTTGGGTTTTAGGGTAGGGACAGATACGCAGTATTTT.

This chain uses TRBV5-8 with TRBJ2-1; 11 nucleotides align to TRBD2. The CDR3 totals 17 residues. Trimming took 4 bases from V and 4 from J; bases not matched to a gene: 10. Per germline, CDR1 SGHTS and CDR2 YDEGEE. The DNA for the CDR3 is TGTGCCAGCAGCCAACTAGCGGGAGCCCTAATATACAATGAGCAGTTCTTC. This gives the protein CASSQLAGALIYNEQFF.

This sequence joins TRBV29-1 and TRBJ1-2; TRBD1 agrees at 10 bases. This CDR3 region has 14 residues. The junction had 3 bases not matched to a gene; V was cut back by 4 bases and J by 1 base. Germline V gene sequence: CDR1 SQVTM, CDR2 ANQGSEA. This CDR3 is CSVVGDRGNYGYTF. The CDR3 DNA follows: TGCAGCGTTGTGGGGGACAGGGGTAACTATGGCTACACCTTC.

This rearrangement joins TRBV15 to TRBJ2-3; tentatively, D is TRBD1 (5 bases). This CDR3 contains 16 residues. Germline CDR1 LNHNV, CDR2 YYDKDF (reference sequence). The V gene lost 1 base and the J gene lost 2 bases, with 13 bases spanning the gap. CDR3 bases: TGTGCCACCAGCAGAGGAGACAGCTCCGCCACAGATACGCAGTATTTT. This gives the protein CATSRGDSSATDTQYF.

The chain employs TRBV5-1 and TRBJ1-2, with TRBD1 identical over 7 bases. The CDR3 has 15 residues. Germline-derived CDR1 and CDR2 are SGHRS and YFSETQ. Trimming took 4 bases from V and 6 from J; bases not matched to a gene: 12. CDR3: CASSPRDSGSNGYTF. For the CDR3, the DNA is TGCGCCAGCAGCCCCAGGGACAGCGGAAGCAATGGCTACACCTTC.

The chain employs TRBV6-1 and TRBJ2-3; the D gene is possibly TRBD1 (7 bases). Germline CDR1 MNHNS, CDR2 SASEGT. With 2 bases removed from V and 4 bases from J, the gap between germline ends came to 10 bases. The CDR3 runs to 14 residues. The CDR3 here is CASSEQGGADTQYF. Written as DNA, the CDR3 is TGTGCCAGCAGTGAACAGGGGGGCGCAGATACGCAGTATTTT.

This clone was observed a few times. The rearrangement uses TRBV7-9 and TRBJ1-4; TRBD1 matches at 8 bases. The ends lost 5 bases at V and 8 bases at J; junction bases unmatched: 7. Germline V gives CDR1 SEHNR, CDR2 FQNEAQ (reference sequence). This CDR3 region has 14 residues. The CDR3 region is CASSPDREGEKLFF. DNA for the CDR3: TGTGCCAGCAGCCCGGACAGGGAAGGAGAAAAACTGTTTTTT.

This chain uses TRBV15 with TRBJ2-1, with 11 bases identical to TRBD2. Germline trimming cut 2 bases from V and 8 bases from J; bases unmatched to any gene: 8. Per the germline V gene, CDR1 is LNHNV and CDR2 is YYDKDF (reference sequence). The CDR3 sequence is 16 residues long. The CDR3 DNA reads TGTGCCACCAGCAGATTTATAGCGGGAGGGGGCCATGAGCAGTTCTTC. It specifies CATSRFIAGGGHEQFF.

The genes are TRBV19 and TRBJ1-5, with a weak D call TRBD1 (6 bases). V dropped 7 bases and J dropped 0 bases, with 10 bases sitting between them. The germline V gene has CDR1 LNHDA and CDR2 SQIVND (reference sequence). The CDR3 runs 14 residues. The CDR3 DNA is TGTGCCAGTAAGGGGGAATATAGCAATCAGCCCCAGCATTTT. Protein product: CASKGEYSNQPQHF. Combining the CDR3 with reference TRBV19 and TRBJ1-5 gives the whole variable domain DGGITQSPKYLFRKEGQNVTLSCEQNLNHDAMYWYRQDPGQGLRLIYYSQIVNDFQKGDIAEGYSVSREKKESFPLTVTSAQKNPTAFYLCASKGEYSNQPQHFGDGTRLSIL.

The chain has TRBV7-8 and TRBJ2-1, with TRBD1 matching over 7 bases. This CDR3 spans 16 amino acids. Germline V gene data show CDR1 as SGHVS and CDR2 as FQNEAQ. J gave up 9 bases and V 5 bases, and 16 bases lay outside the gene matches. The chain's CDR3 is CASSAARQGTFREQFF. In DNA form, the CDR3 reads TGTGCCAGCAGCGCCGCTCGACAGGGCACTTTTCGTGAGCAGTTCTTC.

The rearrangement links TRBV29-1 to TRBJ1-1; D call uncertain. CDR1 SQVTM and CDR2 ANQGSEA come from the germline V gene. With 7 bases removed from V and 4 bases from J, the gap between germline ends came to 10 bases. The length of the CDR3 is 11 residues. This CDR3 is CSGGRSTEAFF. For the CDR3, the DNA is TGCAGCGGTGGACGCAGCACTGAAGCTTTCTTT.

This clone showed up just a few times. The chain recombines TRBV5-1 with TRBJ1-4, with unresolved D. The CDR3 has 14 amino acids. CDR1 and CDR2 (germline): SGHRS, YFSETQ. Trimming left V 4 bases short and J 3 bases short, with 10 bases between. The CDR3 sequence: CASSREQSNEKLFF. CDR3 bases: TGCGCCAGCAGCAGGGAACAGTCTAATGAAAAACTGTTTTTT.

Note on this clone: Additional DNA sequences in this sample encode the identical CDR3. The chain has TRBV9 and TRBJ2-1, with unresolved D. The V gene lost 2 bases and the J gene lost 0 bases, with 9 bases spanning the gap. Germline V gives CDR1 SGDLS, CDR2 YYNGEE. This CDR3 has 15 amino acids. Written as DNA, the CDR3 is TGTGCCAGCAGCGTCGGACGGAGCTCCTACAATGAGCAGTTCTTC. Encoded protein: CASSVGRSSYNEQFF.

The chain's CDR3 is CASSLAGNADQPQHF. DNA for the CDR3: TGCGCCAGCAGCTTGGCCGGGAATGCGGATCAGCCCCAGCATTTT. This chain uses TRBV5-1 with TRBJ1-5, with unresolved D. This CDR3 contains 15 residues. The germline V gene encodes CDR1 SGHRS and CDR2 YFSETQ. V dropped 0 bases and J dropped 5 bases, with 12 bases sitting between them.

The rearrangement joins TRBV5-6 to TRBJ2-7, with D maybe TRBD2 (6 bases). Germline V gives CDR1 SGHDT, CDR2 YYEEEE. This CDR3 contains 13 residues. V was clipped by 4 bases and J by 6 bases, with 14 bases between them. The CDR3 sequence is CASSQRAGGEQYF. The CDR3 DNA reads TGTGCCAGCAGCCAGAGGGCCGGGGGCGAGCAGTACTTC.

This clone was seen a few times. The chain carries TRBV11-3 and TRBJ2-7; no clear D. V was cut by 0 bases and J by 3 bases, with 0 bases left in between. The CDR3 has 11 residues. In germline, CDR1 is SGHNT, CDR2 YENEEA. CDR3: CASSLDYEQYF. CDR3 nucleotide sequence: TGTGCCAGCAGCTTAGACTACGAGCAGTACTTC.

This chain joins TRBV2 and TRBJ1-2, with 8 bases fitting TRBD1. The CDR3 extends over 14 amino acids. Trimming took 8 bases from V and 7 from J; bases not matched to a gene: 12. In germline, CDR1 is SNHLY, CDR2 FYNNEI. As DNA, the CDR3 is TGTGCCAGCGGACGATGGGACAGGTCCGGTGGCTACACCTTC. The encoded protein is CASGRWDRSGGYTF.

This clone has a handful of counts. The chain recombines TRBV5-1 with TRBJ1-6, with unresolved D. Germline V gene lookup returns CDR1 SGHRS and CDR2 YFSETQ. This CDR3 is built from 15 residues. Deletions cut 0 bases from V and 7 bases from J, with 11 bases between. The CDR3 protein is CASSLGGRGNSPLHF. CDR3 DNA: TGCGCCAGCAGCTTGGGAGGGCGAGGCAATTCACCCCTCCACTTT.

This clone is termed medium-sized. The V and J genes are TRBV5-6 and TRBJ2-5; maybe TRBD2 (6 bases). Germline V gives CDR1 SGHDT, CDR2 YYEEEE. The ends were cut back, 4 bases at V and 2 bases at J, with 12 bases in the middle. The CDR3 has 14 amino acids. The CDR3 protein is CASSLRGKQETQYF. The CDR3 nucleotides are TGTGCCAGCAGCCTTCGGGGGAAGCAAGAGACCCAGTACTTC. The whole variable domain, remainder taken from reference TRBV5-6 and TRBJ2-5, is DAGVTQSPTHLIKTRGQQVTLRCSPKSGHDTVSWYQQALGQGPQFIFQYYEEEERQRGNFPDRFSGHQFPNYSSELNVNALLLGDSALYLCASSLRGKQETQYFGPGTRLLVL.

This clone was seen only a few times. V usage is TRBV5-1 and J usage is TRBJ1-1, with TRBD1 matching 8 bases. The CDR3 extends over 14 amino acids. The ends lost 4 bases at V and 6 bases at J; junction bases unmatched: 8. Looked up from germline, CDR1 is SGHRS and CDR2 is YFSETQ. In DNA, the CDR3 is TGCGCCAGCAGCGTGGACAGGGTGTGGGCTGAAGCTTTCTTT. Residues: CASSVDRVWAEAFF.

This sequence joins TRBV2 and TRBJ1-5; D is undetermined. The CDR3 is 15 residues long. V was clipped by 2 bases and J by 0 bases, with 8 bases between them. The germline gives CDR1 SNHLY, CDR2 FYNNEI. Here the CDR3 reads CASSEWQNSNQPQHF. CDR3 sequence (DNA): TGTGCCAGCAGTGAATGGCAGAATAGCAATCAGCCCCAGCATTTT.